These 5 T cell receptor beta chains share one sample of origin, sequenced in a study of blood T cell repertoires in COVID-19. Method: immunoSEQ multiplex PCR; TCRdb's copy keeps in-frame clones and lacks some. In the table there are tens of thousands of clones, 70% to 90% of which are singletons. Sequencing was done on a sample of peripheral blood. The receptors derive from an elderly woman with active or convalescent COVID-19.

V usage is TRBV11-2 and J usage is TRBJ1-1; TRBD1 matches at 9 bases. V lost 3 bases, J lost 1 base, and 9 bases stayed unmatched. The CDR3 sequence is 17 residues long. CDR1 and CDR2 from the germline V gene are SGHAT and FQNNGV. The CDR3 nucleotides read TGTGCCAGCAGCTTCGCCACAGGGGGCGCGGGGAACACTGAAGCTTTCTTT. Translated, it gives CASSFATGGAGNTEAFF.

The V and J genes are TRBV7-6 and TRBJ2-7; 10 nucleotides align to TRBD2. There are 15 residues in the CDR3. Looked up from germline, CDR1 is SGHVS and CDR2 is FNYEAQ. With V trimmed by 0 bases and J by 3 bases, 2 bases remained unmatched. The CDR3 loop is CASSLAASGSYEQYF. Written as DNA, the CDR3 is TGTGCCAGCAGCTTAGCTGCTAGCGGGAGCTACGAGCAGTACTTC. Full variable domain (outside the CDR3, taken from reference TRBV7-6 and TRBJ2-7): GAGVSQSPRYKVTKRGQDVALRCDPISGHVSLYWYRQALGQGPEFLTYFNYEAQQDKSGLPNDRFSAERPEGSISTLTIQRTEQRDSAMYRCASSLAASGSYEQYFGPGTRLTVT.

The chain uses TRBV5-1 and TRBJ2-2; the match to TRBD1 covers 7 bases. J gave up 6 bases and V 4 bases, and 12 bases lay outside the gene matches. The CDR3 totals 16 residues. Germline lookup yields CDR1 SGHRS and CDR2 YFSETQ. As DNA, the CDR3 is TGCGCCAGCAGCCCGGGGACAGAATTGGCTTCCGGGGAGCTGTTTTTT. It encodes CASSPGTELASGELFF.

The chain carries TRBV7-3 and TRBJ1-6; TRBD1 matches at 7 bases. The CDR3 has 16 residues. Germline V gene sequence: CDR1 SGHTA, CDR2 FQGTGA. V shed 5 bases and J 0 bases; nucleotides not matched to a gene: 4. The DNA of the CDR3 is TGTGCCAGCAGCCGCGACAGGGACTCCTATAATTCACCCCTCCACTTT. This gives the protein CASSRDRDSYNSPLHF.

This clone has more than one count but fewer than ten. This chain joins TRBV4-3 and TRBJ2-1, with 11 positions matching TRBD2. CDR3 size: 20 residues. The J segment lost 4 bases and the V segment lost 4 bases, leaving 18 bases of the junction unmatched. Germline V gives CDR1 LGHNA, CDR2 YSLEER. Here the CDR3 reads CASSPHGGITGTSGYNEQFF. The CDR3 bases are TGCGCCAGCAGCCCCCATGGGGGTATAACCGGGACTAGCGGATACAATGAGCAGTTCTTC.